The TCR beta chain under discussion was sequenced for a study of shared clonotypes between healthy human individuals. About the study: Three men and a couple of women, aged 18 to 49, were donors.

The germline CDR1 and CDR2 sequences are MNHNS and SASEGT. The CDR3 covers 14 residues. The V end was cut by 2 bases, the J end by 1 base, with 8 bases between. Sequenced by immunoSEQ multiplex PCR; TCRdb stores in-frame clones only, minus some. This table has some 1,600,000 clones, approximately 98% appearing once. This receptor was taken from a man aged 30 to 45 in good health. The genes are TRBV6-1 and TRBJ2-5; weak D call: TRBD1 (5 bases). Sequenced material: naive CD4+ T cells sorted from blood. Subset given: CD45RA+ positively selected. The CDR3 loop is CASSEWGSQETQYF. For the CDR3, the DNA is TGTGCCAGCAGTGAATGGGGCAGCCAAGAGACCCAGTACTTC.